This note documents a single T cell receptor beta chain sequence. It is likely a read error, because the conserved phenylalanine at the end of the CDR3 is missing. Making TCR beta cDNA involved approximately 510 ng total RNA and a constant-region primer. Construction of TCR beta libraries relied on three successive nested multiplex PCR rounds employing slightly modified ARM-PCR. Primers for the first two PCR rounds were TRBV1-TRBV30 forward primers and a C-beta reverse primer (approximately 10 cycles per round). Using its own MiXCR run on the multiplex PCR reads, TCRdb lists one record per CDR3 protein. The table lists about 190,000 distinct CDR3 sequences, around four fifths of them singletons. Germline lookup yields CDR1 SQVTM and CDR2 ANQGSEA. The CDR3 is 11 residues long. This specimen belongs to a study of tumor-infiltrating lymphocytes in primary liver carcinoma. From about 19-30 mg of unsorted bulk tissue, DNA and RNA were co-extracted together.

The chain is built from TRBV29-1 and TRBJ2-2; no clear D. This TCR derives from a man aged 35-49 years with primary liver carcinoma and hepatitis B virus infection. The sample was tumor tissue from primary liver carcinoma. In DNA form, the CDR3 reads TGCAGCGTTGCTGACACCGAGGAGCTGTTTTTA. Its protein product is CSVADTEELFL.